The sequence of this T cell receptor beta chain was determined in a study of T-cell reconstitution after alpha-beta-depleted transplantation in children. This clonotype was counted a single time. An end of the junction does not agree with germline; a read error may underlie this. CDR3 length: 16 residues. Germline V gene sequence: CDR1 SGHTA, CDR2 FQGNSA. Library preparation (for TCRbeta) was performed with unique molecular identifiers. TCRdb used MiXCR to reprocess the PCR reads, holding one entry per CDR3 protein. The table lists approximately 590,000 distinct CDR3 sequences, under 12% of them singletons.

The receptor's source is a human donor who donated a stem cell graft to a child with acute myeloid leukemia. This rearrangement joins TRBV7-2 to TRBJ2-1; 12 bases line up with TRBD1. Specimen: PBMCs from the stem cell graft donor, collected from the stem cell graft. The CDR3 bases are TGTGCCCGCAGCTCCGGTCCCGGGACAGGGGGCATTGAGCAGTTCTTC. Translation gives CARSSGPGTGGIEQFF.